The next 17 T cell receptor beta chains were all read from a single sample in a study of cytomegalovirus exposure and HLA in healthy donors. Vbeta (60) and Jbeta (13) primers were used in the PCR. Here immunoSEQ multiplex PCR was the method, and the copy in TCRdb shows in-frame clones only, minus some. Among 200,000 to 250,000 clones listed, approximately 84% were seen once. The sample taken for sequencing was PBMCs. The receptors originated from a woman in her thirties or forties in good health and CMV-seronegative.

This clone was observed a single time. The gene calls are TRBV19 and TRBJ1-1, with 11 bases identical to TRBD1. CDR1 is LNHDA, CDR2 SQIVND, per germline (reference sequence). This CDR3 has 15 amino acids. The V and J ends lost 5 bases and 7 bases, in that order; junction bases with no gene match: 9. The CDR3 region is CASSETGTGGLEAFF. The CDR3 DNA is TGTGCCAGTAGTGAAACCGGGACAGGGGGTCTTGAAGCTTTCTTT. The full variable domain, rest sourced from reference TRBV19 and TRBJ1-1, is DGGITQSPKYLFRKEGQNVTLSCEQNLNHDAMYWYRQDPGQGLRLIYYSQIVNDFQKGDIAEGYSVSREKKESFPLTVTSAQKNPTAFYLCASSETGTGGLEAFFGQGTRLTVV.

V usage is TRBV10-3 and J usage is TRBJ2-7; 11 positions agree with TRBD1. With V trimmed by 0 bases and J by 7 bases, 5 bases remained unmatched. The V gene's germline CDR1 is ENHRY and CDR2 SYGVKD. This CDR3 contains 15 residues. In DNA, the CDR3 is TGTGCCATCAGTGAGTCACCCGGGACAGGGGGTGAGCAGTACTTC. It translates to CAISESPGTGGEQYF.

The chain couples TRBV9 to TRBJ1-6, with D possibly being TRBD1 (5 bases). The V end lost 1 base, the J end lost 10 bases, and 12 bases lay between the germline ends. From germline, CDR1 is SGDLS and CDR2 YYNGEE. The CDR3 length is 14 residues. CDR3 in amino acids: CASSVSGADSPLHF. DNA of the CDR3: TGTGCCAGCAGCGTATCTGGGGCGGACTCACCCCTCCACTTT. Using reference TRBV9 and TRBJ1-6 for the parts outside the CDR3, the full variable domain is DSGVTQTPKHLITATGQRVTLRCSPRSGDLSVYWYQQSLDQGLQFLIQYYNGEERAKGNILERFSAQQFPDLHSELNLSSLELGDSALYFCASSVSGADSPLHFGNGTRLTVT.

This clone was observed a single time. The chain carries TRBV30 and TRBJ2-3, with 7 bases identical to TRBD1. CDR3 size: 14 residues. The germline V gene encodes CDR1 GTSNPN and CDR2 SVGIG (reference sequence). V shed 0 bases, J shed 10 bases, and the junction held 10 bases outside the gene matches. CDR3 loop: CAWSVGLGQGAQYF. Written as DNA, the CDR3 is TGTGCCTGGAGTGTAGGGTTAGGGCAGGGGGCGCAGTATTTT.

The chain links TRBV19 to TRBJ1-1; D is perhaps TRBD1 (6 bases). Between the trimmed V and J ends, which lost 6 bases and 1 base, there was a span of 15 bases. This CDR3 spans 15 amino acids. CDR1 LNHDA and CDR2 SQIVND come from the germline V gene (reference sequence). The CDR3 DNA reads as TGTGCCAGTAGGATTCCAGGGGTTTGGAACACTGAAGCTTTCTTT. Translating gives CASRIPGVWNTEAFF.

This chain joins TRBV21-1 and TRBJ1-1; TRBD1 is taken as the D call from the table, unchecked against the DNA. TRBV21-1 counts as a pseudogene. This CDR3 contains 13 residues. The CDR3 region is CASKKTGTVEAFF. CDR3 nucleotides: TGTGCCAGCAAGAAGACAGGGACTGTTGAAGCTTTCTTT.

The rearrangement joins TRBV28 to TRBJ2-3, with D perhaps matching TRBD2 (7 bases). This CDR3 is built from 14 residues. The ends were cut back, 3 bases at V and 7 bases at J, with 14 bases in the middle. Germline V gene data show CDR1 as MDHEN and CDR2 as SYDVKM. CDR3 nucleotide sequence: TGTGCCAGCAGTTTCCCAGCGGGGACATATACGCAGTATTTT. It codes for CASSFPAGTYTQYF.

The CDR3 DNA is TGTGCCAGCGGACAGGGGGCACGGTATGGCTACACCTTC. Translation gives CASGQGARYGYTF. The chain joins TRBV19 to TRBJ1-2, with 11 bases aligning to TRBD1. This CDR3 is 13 amino acids long. The junction had 5 bases not matched to a gene; V was cut back by 9 bases and J by 5 bases. Germline V lookup: CDR1 LNHDA, CDR2 SQIVND (reference sequence).

The rearrangement uses TRBV19 and TRBJ1-5; D unclear. Germline values: CDR1 LNHDA, CDR2 SQIVND (reference sequence). V was clipped by 3 bases and J by 0 bases, with 6 bases between them. This CDR3 comprises 14 residues. The CDR3 bases are TGTGCCAGTAGTATGCCGGTTAGCAATCAGCCCCAGCATTTT. Translation: CASSMPVSNQPQHF.

This rearrangement joins TRBV6-1 to TRBJ2-1; 16 bases match TRBD2. Germline CDR1 and CDR2: MNHNS and SASEGT. The CDR3 runs to 17 residues. V shed 0 bases, J shed 12 bases, and the junction held 8 bases outside the gene matches. The CDR3 region is CASSEALGTSGGAGQFF. Written as DNA, the CDR3 is TGTGCCAGCAGTGAAGCGTTAGGGACTAGCGGGGGGGCGGGGCAGTTCTTC.

The chain joins TRBV27 to TRBJ2-1, with 10 bases aligning to TRBD2. From germline, CDR1 is MNHEY and CDR2 SMNVEV (reference sequence). CDR3 length equals 13 residues. Trimming cost V 6 bases and J 9 bases; bases outside gene matches: 5. The CDR3 here is CASSTSGVPEQFF. The DNA of the CDR3 is TGTGCCAGCAGCACTAGCGGGGTCCCTGAGCAGTTCTTC.

In its sample, this clone was seen a few times. The chain carries TRBV7-2 and TRBJ2-7, with 10 bases fitting TRBD1. Trimming took 1 base from V and 5 from J; bases not matched to a gene: 11. This CDR3 has 17 amino acids. Germline CDR1 is SGHTA and CDR2 is FQGNSA. The CDR3 protein is CASSLEGPDRGQDEQYF. DNA of the CDR3: TGTGCCAGCAGCTTAGAGGGGCCCGACAGGGGGCAGGACGAGCAGTACTTC.

The chain is built from TRBV19 and TRBJ2-3, with D tentatively TRBD2 (5 bases). CDR3 length: 17 residues. Germline V gene sequence: CDR1 LNHDA, CDR2 SQIVND (reference sequence). The V and J ends lost 3 bases and 0 bases respectively, with 16 bases between them. The CDR3 loop reads CASSIGGSSLSTDTQYF. As DNA, the CDR3 is TGTGCCAGTAGTATTGGAGGATCCTCCCTTAGCACAGATACGCAGTATTTT.

The V and J genes are TRBV5-6 and TRBJ1-2; no firm D call. Deletions cut 4 bases from V and 9 bases from J, with 19 bases between. Germline CDR1 and CDR2: SGHDT and YYEEEE. The length of the CDR3 is 14 residues. The CDR3 nucleotides read TGTGCCAGCAGCGATCCTACCCCCGGAGCCCGCTACACCTTC. It specifies CASSDPTPGARYTF.

In the case of this clone: Germline is not matched at one junction end, which may reflect a read error. Other nucleotide sequences in the sample specify the same CDR3. J is TRBJ1-2 and V is TRBV6-5, with TRBD1 as a possible D gene (5 bases). In germline, CDR1 is MNHEY, CDR2 SVGAGI. The CDR3 has 15 residues. The CDR3 region is CASSYFKGFNYGYTF. The CDR3, as DNA: TGTGCTAGCAGTTACTTTAAGGGGTTTAACTATGGCTACACCTTC.

V is TRBV10-3 and J is TRBJ2-3; D may be TRBD2 (6 bases). Germline CDR1 is ENHRY and CDR2 is SYGVKD. The CDR3 sequence is 15 residues long. V lost 10 bases and J lost 0, with 17 bases in between. CDR3 amino acids: CATRLAESSTDTQYF. CDR3 coding DNA: TGTGCCACACGATTAGCGGAATCTAGCACAGATACGCAGTATTTT.

The chain combines TRBV27 with TRBJ1-4; maybe TRBD1 (6 bases). Per germline, CDR1 MNHEY and CDR2 SMNVEV (reference sequence). There are 14 residues in the CDR3. V lost 6 bases to trimming and J lost 10 bases, with 18 bases between them. CDR3 DNA sequence: TGTGCCAGCAGGCTACAGGGTGAGGTCGGAAAACTGTTTTTT. This codes for CASRLQGEVGKLFF.